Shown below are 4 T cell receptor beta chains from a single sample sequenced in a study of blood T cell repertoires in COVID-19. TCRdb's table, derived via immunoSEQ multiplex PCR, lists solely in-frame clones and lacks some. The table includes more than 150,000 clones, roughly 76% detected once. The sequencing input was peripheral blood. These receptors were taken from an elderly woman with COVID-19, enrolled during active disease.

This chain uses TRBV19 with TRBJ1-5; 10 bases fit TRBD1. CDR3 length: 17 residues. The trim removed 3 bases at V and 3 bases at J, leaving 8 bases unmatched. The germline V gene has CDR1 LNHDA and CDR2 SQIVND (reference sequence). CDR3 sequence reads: CASSIFGGQGLNQPQHF. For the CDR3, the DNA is TGTGCCAGTAGTATCTTTGGGGGACAGGGGCTCAATCAGCCCCAGCATTTT.

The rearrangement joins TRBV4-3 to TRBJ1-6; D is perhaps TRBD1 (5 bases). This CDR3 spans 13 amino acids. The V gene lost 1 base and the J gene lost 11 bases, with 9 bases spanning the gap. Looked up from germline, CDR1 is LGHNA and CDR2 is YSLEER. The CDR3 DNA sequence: TGCGCCAGCAGCCAAGGGGAGGGGACACCCCTCCACTTT. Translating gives CASSQGEGTPLHF.

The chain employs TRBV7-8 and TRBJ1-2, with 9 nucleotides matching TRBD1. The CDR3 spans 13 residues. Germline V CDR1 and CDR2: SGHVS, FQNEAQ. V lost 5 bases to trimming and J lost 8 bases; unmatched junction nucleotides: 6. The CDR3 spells CASSPDRGLGYTF. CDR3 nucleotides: TGTGCCAGCAGCCCGGACAGGGGATTAGGCTACACCTTC.

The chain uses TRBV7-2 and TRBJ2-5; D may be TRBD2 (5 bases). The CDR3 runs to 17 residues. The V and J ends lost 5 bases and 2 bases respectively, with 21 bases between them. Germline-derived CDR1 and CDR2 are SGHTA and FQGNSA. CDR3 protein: CASSPRFQRTPQETQYF. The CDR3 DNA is TGTGCCAGCAGCCCACGATTTCAAAGGACTCCTCAAGAGACCCAGTACTTC.